The text below deals with one TCR beta chain. Assay used: immunoSEQ multiplex PCR; TCRdb lists only in-frame clones, some missing. The sample contains hundreds of thousands of clones, about 91% of which appear only once. These data originate in a study of Ad26.COV2.S vaccination and SARS-CoV-2 variants. Treatment specified: around 19 received Ad26.COV2.S at low or high dose, single or two shots; 5 received placebo; per-sample allocation not given. All samples were drawn on day 63, counting from the first vaccine or placebo injection. Expression of Wuhan-strain SARS-CoV-2 spike came from the Ad26 vector that formed the vaccine. The CDR3 runs to 15 residues. V lost 2 bases and J lost 4, with 15 bases in between. The V gene's germline CDR1 is MGHRA and CDR2 YSYEKL.

The source is a person between 18 and 65 years old who received the Ad26.COV2.S COVID-19 vaccine or a placebo. The sequencing here drew on peripheral blood, taken in a trial of Ad26.COV2.S vaccine versus placebo. The chain recombines TRBV4-1 with TRBJ2-7, with D perhaps matching TRBD2 (6 bases). This CDR3 is CASSQSAGTAYEQYF. The DNA for the CDR3 is TGCGCCAGCAGCCAATCGGCCGGGACTGCGTACGAGCAGTACTTC.